A selection of T cell receptor beta chains follows, all from one sample in a study of radiotherapy plus CTLA-4 blockade in lung cancer. Generated by immunoSEQ multiplex PCR, the TCRdb table keeps only in-frame clones and is missing some. The top ten clones hold roughly 7% of a sample with approximately 72,000 clones, around 82% of them seen once. The source was peripheral blood, collected from a patient treated with radiotherapy plus ipilimumab. These TCRs come from a human donor with non-small cell lung cancer who had a complete response to radiotherapy plus ipilimumab. Each CDR3 is given with its conserved first and last residue. A D gene is named only where the DNA matches it firmly. Rows may omit the clone size; those that give it use once, few, many or a size class.

D gene | J gene | V gene | clone size | CDR3 length | CDR3 DNA | CDR3 protein
. | TRBJ2-3 | TRBV4-1 | . | 15 | TGCGCCAGCAGCCCCGGACAGTTCTCTACAGATACGCAGTATTTT | CASSPGQFSTDTQYF
. | TRBJ1-4 | TRBV6-1 | . | 11 | TGTGCCAGCAGTGAACAGGCGAAACTGTTTTTT | CASSEQAKLFF
. | TRBJ1-1 | TRBV5-1 | . | 14 | TGCGCCAGCAGCTTAACAGGTATGAACACTGAAGCTTTCTTT | CASSLTGMNTEAFF
. | TRBJ2-1 | TRBV18 | . | 16 | TGTGCCAGCTCACCACCTGCGGGGAATAAGTACAATGAGCAGTTCTTC | CASSPPAGNKYNEQFF
. | TRBJ2-5 | TRBV6-1 | . | 12 | TGTGCCAGCAGTGAGGGTCAAGAGACCCAGTACTTC | CASSEGQETQYF
. | TRBJ1-5 | TRBV15 | . | 15 | TGTGCCACCAGCAGAGGGGGCAGTTTCAATCAGCCCCAGCATTTT | CATSRGGSFNQPQHF
. | TRBJ2-2 | TRBV7-2 | . | 14 | TGTGCCAGCAGCTTGGATACAGGGACCGGGGAGCTGTTTTTT | CASSLDTGTGELFF
. | TRBJ2-1 | TRBV19 | . | 15 | TGTGCCAGTAGTATTCTTACCACGATCTACAATGAGCAGTTCTTC | CASSILTTIYNEQFF
. | TRBJ2-5 | TRBV7-2 | once | 12 | TGTGCCAGCACGAAGTCCCAAGAGACCCAGTACTTC | CASTKSQETQYF
. | TRBJ2-1 | TRBV5-1 | . | 15 | TGCGCCAGCAGCTTGGAAGGGTTAAGTTACAATGAGCAGTTCTTC | CASSLEGLSYNEQFF
. | TRBJ2-1 | TRBV29-1 | . | 13 | TGCAGCGTTGAATTCCCCCAACAGGACAAGCAGTTCTTC | CSVEFPQQDKQFF
. | TRBJ2-5 | TRBV7-9 | . | 14 | TGTGCCAGCAGCTCCACCCGGACTCAAGAGACCCAGTACTTC | CASSSTRTQETQYF
. | TRBJ2-3 | TRBV4-3 | . | 17 | TGCGCCAGCAGCCAATCTCAACAGGGTCGATCGACAGATACGCAGTATTTT | CASSQSQQGRSTDTQYF
. | TRBJ1-5 | TRBV7-2 | few | 12 | TGTGCCAGCAGCGACTATGGGGGGCCCCAGCATTTT | CASSDYGGPQHF
. | TRBJ2-1 | TRBV11-3 | . | 13 | TGTGCCAGCAGCCACCTAGTGTTACTAGGGCAGTTCTTC | CASSHLVLLGQFF
. | TRBJ2-7 | TRBV6-1 | . | 10 | TGTGCCAGCAGTTGGAGGGAGCAGTACTTC | CASSWREQYF
TRBD2 | TRBJ2-2 | TRBV2 | . | 15 | TGTGCCAGCGCCGATCGAGCGGGAGACACCGGGGAGCTGTTTTTT | CASADRAGDTGELFF
. | TRBJ1-1 | TRBV7-8 | . | 17 | TGTGCCAGCAGCCAAGTCCAGGGGTCACGAAGGGACACTGAAGCTTTCTTT | CASSQVQGSRRDTEAFF
TRBD2 | TRBJ2-3 | TRBV7-9 | once | 16 | TGTGCCAGCAGCTTAGGTAGCGGGAGTTTATCAGATACGCAGTATTTT | CASSLGSGSLSDTQYF
TRBD1 | TRBJ2-7 | TRBV10-3 | . | 16 | TGTGCCATCAGGGGTGGGACAGATAGACTATCCTACGAGCAGTACTTC | CAIRGGTDRLSYEQYF
TRBD1 | TRBJ2-5 | TRBV5-6 | . | 15 | TGTGCCAGCAGCTTGGAAGGCAGGGGGCTTAAGACCCAGTACTTC | CASSLEGRGLKTQYF
TRBD1 | TRBJ2-3 | TRBV9 | . | 14 | TGTGCCAGCAGCGTAGAGGGACAGACAGATACGCAGTATTTT | CASSVEGQTDTQYF
. | TRBJ1-1 | TRBV10-1 | few | 15 | TGCGCCAGCAGTGAGTCGAGTTCAAGGGGCACTGAAGCTTTCTTT | CASSESSSRGTEAFF